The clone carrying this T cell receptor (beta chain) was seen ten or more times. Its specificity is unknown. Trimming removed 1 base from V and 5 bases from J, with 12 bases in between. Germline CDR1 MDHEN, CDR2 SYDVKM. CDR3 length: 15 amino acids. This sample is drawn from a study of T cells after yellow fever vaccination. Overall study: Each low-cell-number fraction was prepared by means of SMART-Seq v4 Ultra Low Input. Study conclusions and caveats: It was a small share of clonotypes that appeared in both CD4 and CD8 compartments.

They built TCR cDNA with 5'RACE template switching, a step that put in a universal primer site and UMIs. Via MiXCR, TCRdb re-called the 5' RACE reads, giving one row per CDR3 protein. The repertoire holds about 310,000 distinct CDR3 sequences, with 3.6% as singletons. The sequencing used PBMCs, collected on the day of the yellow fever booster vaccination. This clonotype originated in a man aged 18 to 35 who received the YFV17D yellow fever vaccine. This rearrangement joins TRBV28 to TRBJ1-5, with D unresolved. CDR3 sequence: CASSLLSVADQPQHF. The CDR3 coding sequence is TGTGCCAGCAGTTTATTATCCGTGGCAGATCAGCCCCAGCATTTT.